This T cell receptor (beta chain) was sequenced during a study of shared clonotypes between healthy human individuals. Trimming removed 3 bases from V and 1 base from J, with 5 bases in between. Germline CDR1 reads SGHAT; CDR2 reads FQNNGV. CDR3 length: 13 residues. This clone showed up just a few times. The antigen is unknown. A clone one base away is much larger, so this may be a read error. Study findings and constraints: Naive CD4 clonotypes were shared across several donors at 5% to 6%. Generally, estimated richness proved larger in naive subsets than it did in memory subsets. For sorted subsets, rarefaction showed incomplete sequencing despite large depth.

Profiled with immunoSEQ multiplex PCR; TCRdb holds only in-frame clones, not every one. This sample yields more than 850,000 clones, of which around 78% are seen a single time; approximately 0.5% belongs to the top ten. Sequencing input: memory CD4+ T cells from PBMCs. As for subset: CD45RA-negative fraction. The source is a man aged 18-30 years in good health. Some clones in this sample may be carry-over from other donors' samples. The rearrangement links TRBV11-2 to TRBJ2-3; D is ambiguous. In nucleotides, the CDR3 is TGTGCCAGCAGCTTCGAGGGCACAGATACGCAGTATTTT. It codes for CASSFEGTDTQYF.